The 30 T cell receptor beta chains given below trace back to one sample, sequenced in a study of cytomegalovirus exposure and HLA in healthy donors. PCR employed 60 Vbeta and 13 Jbeta primers. The repertoire was sequenced with immunoSEQ multiplex PCR; TCRdb's copy has only in-frame clones and lacks some. The profile shows some 140,000 clones, over 70% of them singletons. Material: PBMCs. These receptors were collected from a man younger than 40 in good health and CMV-seronegative.

In this sample, this clone turned up a few times. The chain links TRBV28 to TRBJ2-3, with 7 bases matching TRBD2. J was trimmed by 4 bases and V by 5 bases; bases with no gene match: 9. CDR1 MDHEN and CDR2 SYDVKM come from the germline V gene. The CDR3 sequence is 15 residues long. CDR3: CASSRQMGGADTQYF. CDR3 bases: TGTGCCAGCAGTCGACAGATGGGAGGGGCAGATACGCAGTATTTT.

The chain is built from TRBV18 and TRBJ2-7; 12 bases map to TRBD2. The CDR3 consists of 16 residues. The junction had 7 bases not matched to a gene; V was cut back by 0 bases and J by 7 bases. CDR1 and CDR2 from the germline V gene are KGHSH and LQKENI. The CDR3 sequence: CASSPPSSGRAWEQYF. The CDR3 DNA sequence: TGTGCCAGCTCACCACCCTCTAGCGGGAGGGCCTGGGAGCAGTACTTC.

The chain has TRBV7-2 and TRBJ2-3; 8 bases map to TRBD2. CDR3 length: 14 residues. J gave up 6 bases and V 6 bases, and 8 bases lay outside the gene matches. Germline V gives CDR1 SGHTA, CDR2 FQGNSA. The CDR3 nucleotides are TGTGCCAGCAGACGAAGCGGGGGTTGGGATACGCAGTATTTT. This translates into CASRRSGGWDTQYF.

The chain joins TRBV5-1 to TRBJ2-1; 7 nucleotides agree with TRBD2. V lost 2 bases and J lost 8; bases outside the gene matches: 13. The CDR3 is 16 residues long. CDR1 and CDR2 from the germline V gene are SGHRS and YFSETQ. CDR3 loop: CASSFTWRERGDEQFF. CDR3 coding DNA: TGCGCCAGCAGCTTTACGTGGCGGGAGCGGGGAGATGAGCAGTTCTTC.

In its sample, this clone was seen a few times. The rearrangement uses TRBV29-1 and TRBJ1-1; D is unclear. The CDR3 contains 14 residues. Per germline, CDR1 SQVTM and CDR2 ANQGSEA. Trimming removed 6 bases from V and 0 bases from J, with 14 bases in between. CDR3 sequence reads: CSVTMTRMNTEAFF. CDR3 bases: TGCAGCGTGACCATGACAAGGATGAACACTGAAGCTTTCTTT.

This clone showed up just once. The J gene is TRBJ2-7, the V gene TRBV30; D may be TRBD1 (6 bases). With 5 bases removed from V and 0 bases from J, the gap between germline ends came to 11 bases. This CDR3 contains 13 residues. Germline V gene sequence: CDR1 GTSNPN, CDR2 SVGIG (reference sequence). CDR3 residues: CAWESGVSYEQYF. The CDR3, as DNA: TGTGCCTGGGAATCAGGGGTCTCCTACGAGCAGTACTTC.

In this sample, this clone turned up a few times. CDR3 protein: CASSRRPRSYRTEAFF. As DNA, the CDR3 is TGTGCCAGCAGCCGCCGCCCGCGGTCTTACAGGACTGAAGCTTTCTTT. The chain recombines TRBV28 with TRBJ1-1, with D possibly TRBD1 on 5 matching bases. The V end was cut by 6 bases, the J end by 5 bases, with 22 bases between. CDR3 size: 16 residues. Germline lookup yields CDR1 MDHEN and CDR2 SYDVKM. Looking up the rest from reference TRBV28 and TRBJ1-1 gives the full variable domain: DVKVTQSSRYLVKRTGEKVFLECVQDMDHENMFWYRQDPGLGLRLIYFSYDVKMKEKGDIPEGYSVSREKKERFSLILESASTNQTSMYLCASSRRPRSYRTEAFFGQGTRLTVV.

This clone was observed a few times. The CDR3 DNA follows: TGTGCCAGCAGCCTAAACATGAACACTGAAGCTTTCTTT. Amino acid sequence: CASSLNMNTEAFF. V and J are TRBV14 and TRBJ1-1; D is uncertain. Germline values: CDR1 SGHDN, CDR2 FVKESK. The V end lost 4 bases, the J end lost 0 bases, and 6 bases lay between the germline ends. This CDR3 is built from 13 residues. The full variable domain, in which reference TRBV14 and TRBJ1-1 provide the parts outside the CDR3, is EAGVTQFPSHSVIEKGQTVTLRCDPISGHDNLYWYRRVMGKEIKFLLHFVKESKQDESGMPNNRFLAERTGGTYSTLKVQPAELEDSGVYFCASSLNMNTEAFFGQGTRLTVV.

The chain carries TRBV10-1 and TRBJ2-1; 10 nucleotides line up with TRBD2. V lost 6 bases to trimming and J lost 7 bases; unmatched junction nucleotides: 12. CDR3 length: 16 residues. Germline CDR1 reads WNHNN; CDR2 reads SYGVQD (reference sequence). DNA for the CDR3: TGCGCCAGCAGCCCTGAAGGAGCGGGAGGGGATAATGAGCAGTTCTTC. Its protein product is CASSPEGAGGDNEQFF.

This chain uses TRBV7-6 with TRBJ1-1; D not resolved. The CDR3 sequence is 13 residues long. The ends were cut back, 3 bases at V and 1 base at J, with 6 bases in the middle. CDR1 is SGHVS, CDR2 FNYEAQ, per germline. CDR3: CASSFKQNTEAFF. The CDR3 DNA is TGTGCCAGCAGCTTCAAGCAGAACACTGAAGCTTTCTTT.

The rearrangement joins TRBV5-1 to TRBJ1-2; a possible D gene is TRBD1 (6 bases). The V and J ends lost 0 bases and 2 bases respectively, with 8 bases between them. The CDR3 runs 14 residues. Germline assignment: CDR1 SGHRS and CDR2 YFSETQ. CDR3 region: CASSLVGANYGYTF. As DNA, the CDR3 is TGCGCCAGCAGCTTGGTGGGGGCGAACTATGGCTACACCTTC.

This chain joins TRBV7-9 and TRBJ2-7, with 7 positions matching TRBD2. The CDR3 sequence is 14 residues long. The trim removed 5 bases at V and 6 bases at J, leaving 10 bases unmatched. The germline gives CDR1 SEHNR, CDR2 FQNEAQ (reference sequence). The CDR3 is CASSKSGTGLEQYF. CDR3 DNA sequence: TGTGCCAGCAGCAAAAGCGGGACGGGGCTCGAGCAGTACTTC.

This clone showed up just a few times. The J gene is TRBJ2-7, the V gene TRBV5-5; no reliable D call. The CDR3 loop spans 12 amino acids. Deletions cut 3 bases from V and 6 bases from J, with 10 bases between. Germline assignment: CDR1 SGHKS and CDR2 YYEKEE (reference sequence). The CDR3 nucleotides read TGTGCCAGCAGCTCTCTATGGGCCGAGCAGTACTTC. It specifies CASSSLWAEQYF.

The CDR3 DNA sequence: TGTGCCAGCAGCATCTTAGCGGGACGCACCTACGAGCAGTACTTC. Translated: CASSILAGRTYEQYF. This sequence joins TRBV11-2 and TRBJ2-7; 8 bases map to TRBD2. The ends lost 5 bases at V and 2 bases at J; junction bases unmatched: 8. The CDR3 sequence is 15 residues long. Germline V gene data show CDR1 as SGHAT and CDR2 as FQNNGV.

Remarks on this clone: The sample contains more than one DNA sequence encoding this CDR3. V is TRBV28 and J is TRBJ1-5, with a weak D call TRBD1 (6 bases). Between the trimmed V and J ends, which lost 2 bases and 8 bases, there was a span of 13 bases. The CDR3 has 14 amino acids. Germline CDR1 and CDR2: MDHEN and SYDVKM. The CDR3: CASSLGDIQKPQHF. The CDR3 DNA sequence: TGTGCCAGCAGTTTAGGGGACATCCAGAAGCCCCAGCATTTT.

The CDR3 sequence is CSVEEESTNEKLFF. The CDR3 bases are TGCAGCGTTGAAGAGGAGTCAACTAATGAAAAACTGTTTTTT. The chain couples TRBV29-1 to TRBJ1-4, with D uncertain. Deletions cut 0 bases from V and 0 bases from J, with 5 bases between. Germline CDR1 and CDR2: SQVTM and ANQGSEA. This CDR3 is 14 amino acids long.

The chain employs TRBV11-2 and TRBJ2-5; D remains ambiguous. The CDR3 spans 11 residues. V gave up 4 bases and J gave up 5 bases, with 5 bases separating them. Germline values: CDR1 SGHAT, CDR2 FQNNGV. The CDR3 DNA follows: TGTGCCAGCAGCTCGTTTGAGACCCAGTACTTC. It yields the protein CASSSFETQYF.

This rearrangement joins TRBV5-4 to TRBJ1-4, with D uncertain. Trimming took 7 bases from V and 2 from J, leaving 9 bases between them. The germline V gene has CDR1 SGHNT and CDR2 YYREEE (reference sequence). The CDR3 contains 13 residues. CDR3 in DNA: TGTGCCAGCGCAACAAATACTAATGAAAAACTGTTTTTT. Its translation is CASATNTNEKLFF.

This sequence joins TRBV7-8 and TRBJ1-3; D is perhaps TRBD1 (5 bases). V dropped 1 base and J dropped 2 bases, with 12 bases sitting between them. The germline V gene encodes CDR1 SGHVS and CDR2 FQNEAQ. This CDR3 comprises 16 residues. The CDR3 sequence: CASSLVDRLAGNTIYF. Here the CDR3 DNA reads TGTGCCAGCAGCTTAGTAGACAGACTGGCTGGAAACACCATATATTTT.

The chain joins TRBV15 to TRBJ2-3; 8 bases match TRBD2. The CDR3 consists of 15 residues. With V trimmed by 3 bases and J by 5 bases, 7 bases remained unmatched. Germline lookup yields CDR1 LNHNV and CDR2 YYDKDF (reference sequence). CDR3 DNA: TGTGCCACCAGCAGGGGACTAGAAGTTTTAGATACGCAGTATTTT. It specifies CATSRGLEVLDTQYF.

Turning to this clone: Additional DNA sequences in this sample encode the identical CDR3. CDR3 residues: CASSPGQGLGYTF. CDR3 coding DNA: TGTGCCAGCAGCCCTGGTCAGGGACTCGGCTACACCTTC. This chain links TRBV7-2 with TRBJ1-2; tentatively, D is TRBD1 (5 bases). CDR1 and CDR2 (germline): SGHTA, FQGNSA. The CDR3 totals 13 residues. The V and J ends lost 5 bases and 8 bases respectively, with 15 bases between them.

The CDR3 region has the DNA TGTGCCAGCAGCCCACGAGGCGCAGTGACGAGCTCTGGAAACACCATATATTTT. Encoded protein: CASSPRGAVTSSGNTIYF. The chain couples TRBV9 to TRBJ1-3; D unresolved. CDR1 is SGDLS and CDR2 is YYNGEE in the germline V gene. Trimming cost V 4 bases and J 0 bases, with 20 bases left between them. The CDR3 has 18 amino acids.

CDR3 coding DNA: TGTGCCAGCAGTAGCGGGATACAGACCCAGTACTTC. Protein product: CASSSGIQTQYF. V and J are TRBV5-4 and TRBJ2-5; 8 nucleotides align to TRBD2. CDR1 is SGHNT and CDR2 is YYREEE in the germline V gene (reference sequence). The CDR3 runs 12 residues. V lost 5 bases to trimming and J lost 6 bases; unmatched junction nucleotides: 3.

The chain recombines TRBV5-1 with TRBJ2-7; 8 bases map to TRBD2. The CDR3 is 14 amino acids. After removal of 5 bases from V and 2 bases from J, the junction contained 6 bases not matched to a gene. Germline lookup yields CDR1 SGHRS and CDR2 YFSETQ. The CDR3 DNA sequence: TGCGCCAGCAGTTTTCTAGCGGGCGCCTACGAGCAGTACTTC. Translation: CASSFLAGAYEQYF.

The rearrangement links TRBV6-5 to TRBJ1-1; no clear D gene. Germline V CDR1 and CDR2: MNHEY, SVGAGI. V shed 0 bases and J shed 4 bases, with 12 bases lying between them. The CDR3 length is 15 residues. CDR3 sequence reads: CASSYSTMGVTEAFF. The DNA for the CDR3 is TGTGCCAGCAGTTACTCGACAATGGGAGTCACTGAAGCTTTCTTT.

The chain recombines TRBV2 with TRBJ2-3, with TRBD2 matching over 9 bases. Germline-derived CDR1 and CDR2 are SNHLY and FYNNEI. This CDR3 has 15 residues. The trim removed 6 bases at V and 2 bases at J, leaving 6 bases unmatched. The CDR3 loop reads CASSETSGFTDTQYF. The CDR3 bases are TGTGCCAGCAGCGAGACTAGCGGATTCACAGATACGCAGTATTTT.

The genes are TRBV28 and TRBJ2-5; 8 bases match TRBD2. Germline assignment: CDR1 MDHEN and CDR2 SYDVKM. The V segment lost 5 bases and the J segment 5 bases; nucleotides outside the gene matches: 13. The CDR3 consists of 16 residues. CDR3: CASSRHSGSTRETQYF. The DNA for the CDR3 is TGTGCCAGCAGTCGGCACAGCGGGAGCACTCGGGAGACCCAGTACTTC.

The sample holds one count of this clone. The chain combines TRBV27 with TRBJ2-3; tentatively, D is TRBD2 (7 bases). The CDR3 covers 13 residues. Trimming removed 7 bases from V and 2 bases from J, with 10 bases in between. The germline CDR1 and CDR2 sequences are MNHEY and SMNVEV (reference sequence). The chain's CDR3 is CASKGGNTDTQYF. CDR3 sequence (DNA): TGTGCCAGCAAGGGGGGGAACACAGATACGCAGTATTTT.

This clone has just a few counts. The chain combines TRBV28 with TRBJ1-4; 8 nucleotides match TRBD1. V shed 8 bases and J 10 bases; nucleotides not matched to a gene: 12. CDR3 length: 14 amino acids. Germline-derived CDR1 and CDR2 are MDHEN and SYDVKM. The CDR3 here is CASGGSAGGAKLFF. For the CDR3, the DNA is TGTGCCAGCGGGGGATCCGCAGGGGGCGCAAAACTGTTTTTT.

The chain's CDR3 is CASGRSGTGRNEQFF. CDR3 nucleotide sequence: TGTGCCAGCGGAAGATCAGGGACAGGGCGCAATGAGCAGTTCTTC. V usage is TRBV27 and J usage is TRBJ2-1, with 9 bases fitting TRBD1. Germline trimming cut 8 bases from V and 6 bases from J; bases unmatched to any gene: 11. This CDR3 is 15 amino acids long. Germline-derived CDR1 and CDR2 are MNHEY and SMNVEV (reference sequence).